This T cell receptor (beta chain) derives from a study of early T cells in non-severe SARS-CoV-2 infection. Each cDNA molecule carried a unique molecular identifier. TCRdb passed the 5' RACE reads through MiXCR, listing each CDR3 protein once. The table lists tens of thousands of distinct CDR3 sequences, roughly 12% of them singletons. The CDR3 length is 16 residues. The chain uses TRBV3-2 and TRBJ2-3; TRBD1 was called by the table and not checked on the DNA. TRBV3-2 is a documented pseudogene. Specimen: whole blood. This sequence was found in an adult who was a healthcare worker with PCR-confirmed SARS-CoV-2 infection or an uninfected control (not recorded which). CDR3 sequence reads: CASSQGSPVGTDTQYF. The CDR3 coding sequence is TGTGCCAGCAGCCAAGGTTCCCCTGTGGGCACAGATACGCAGTATTTT.